Presented here are 20 T cell receptor beta chains from one specimen sequenced in a study of a mutant IDH1 vaccine in newly diagnosed glioma. Noted time point: baseline, week 1 (first vaccination visit). The treatment here: pre-vaccination baseline after standard-of-care therapy. Profiling relied on immunoSEQ multiplex PCR, and the TCRdb table lists in-frame clones only, not all of them. The repertoire holds tens of thousands of clones, with 86% as singletons. Sequenced material: PBMCs, taken from a glioma patient treated with radiotherapy, temozolomide or both. Receptor source: a man in his forties or fifties with glioma.

The chain links TRBV5-3 to TRBJ2-7; 7 bases fit TRBD2. TRBV5-3 is an open reading frame whose function is uncertain. The CDR3 extends over 16 amino acids. The trim removed 4 bases at V and 0 bases at J, leaving 10 bases unmatched. The CDR3 spells CARSGREGLSSYEQYF. CDR3 sequence (DNA): TGTGCCAGAAGCGGGAGGGAAGGCCTAAGCTCCTACGAGCAGTACTTC.

The chain links TRBV6-1 to TRBJ2-5; 7 bases map to TRBD2. In germline, CDR1 is MNHNS, CDR2 SASEGT. This CDR3 contains 14 residues. J gave up 3 bases and V 7 bases, and 8 bases lay outside the gene matches. CDR3 amino acids: CASTQRGREETQYF. CDR3 nucleotide sequence: TGTGCCAGCACCCAGCGGGGCAGGGAAGAGACCCAGTACTTC.

The chain is built from TRBV6-5 and TRBJ1-1, with D possibly being TRBD1 (5 bases). Germline values: CDR1 MNHEY, CDR2 SVGAGI. Trimming removed 2 bases at V and 4 bases at J, with 11 bases between. The CDR3 is made up of 14 amino acids. The CDR3 region is CASSYRGEGTEAFF. The DNA of the CDR3 is TGTGCCAGCAGTTACAGGGGCGAGGGCACTGAAGCTTTCTTT.

The table lists this clone with a count of one. V is TRBV7-2 and J is TRBJ2-7; 9 bases line up with TRBD2. Per germline, CDR1 SGHTA and CDR2 FQGNSA. The CDR3 runs 16 residues. V shed 3 bases and J 2 bases; nucleotides not matched to a gene: 8. CDR3 bases: TGTGCCAGCAGCTTTAGGGGGGCTAGCGGGACCTACGAGCAGTACTTC. This sequence encodes CASSFRGASGTYEQYF.

The chain carries TRBV28 and TRBJ2-4; 8 positions agree with TRBD2. The V gene end was trimmed by 10 bases and the J gene end by 5 bases; junction bases not matched to a gene: 7. The CDR3 is made up of 13 amino acids. CDR1 MDHEN and CDR2 SYDVKM come from the germline V gene. CDR3 bases: TGTGCCACCGCGGGGGGCGCGGAAAACATTCAGTACTTC. Translating it yields CATAGGAENIQYF.

The V and J genes are TRBV12-5 and TRBJ2-2, with 12 bases fitting TRBD2. Germline lookup yields CDR1 LGHNT and CDR2 FRNRAP. The CDR3 is 17 amino acids. The V segment lost 3 bases and the J segment 2 bases; nucleotides outside the gene matches: 4. CDR3: CASGLLAGGPNTGELFF. The CDR3 DNA is TGTGCTAGTGGTTTACTAGCGGGAGGCCCTAACACCGGGGAGCTGTTTTTT.

The J gene is TRBJ2-4, the V gene TRBV5-6, with D uncertain. Trimming stripped 6 bases from V and 2 bases from J, with 9 bases between. The CDR3 has 13 amino acids. Germline V gives CDR1 SGHDT, CDR2 YYEEEE. The CDR3, as DNA: TGTGCCAGCACCCGACGGCCCAAAAACATTCAGTACTTC. As protein: CASTRRPKNIQYF.

The chain recombines TRBV11-1 with TRBJ2-6; D is unclear. Per germline, CDR1 SGHAT and CDR2 FQDESV (reference sequence). V was cut by 1 base and J by 8 bases, with 9 bases left in between. The CDR3 runs 14 residues. CDR3 protein: CASSLEAQTNVLTF. CDR3 in DNA: TGTGCCAGCAGCTTAGAGGCTCAGACCAACGTCCTGACTTTC.

This chain uses TRBV20-1 with TRBJ1-1; D gene ambiguous. Germline CDR1 and CDR2: DFQATT and SNEGSKA (reference sequence). V was cut by 5 bases and J by 7 bases, with 8 bases left in between. The CDR3 contains 10 residues. The CDR3 DNA reads as TGCAGTGCTCACCCGAATGAAGCTTTCTTT. Translation: CSAHPNEAFF.

Concerning this clone: One end of the junction does not line up with germline, which may come from a read error. The chain combines TRBV7-7 with TRBJ2-5; 10 bases fit TRBD2. CDR1 SSHAT and CDR2 FNYEAQ come from the germline V gene (reference sequence). The CDR3 has 13 amino acids. CDR3 loop: CASSPSGSETQYF. The CDR3 nucleotides read TGTGCTAGCAGCCCTAGCGGGAGCGAGACCCAGTACTTC.

The chain couples TRBV5-1 to TRBJ2-2; 8 nucleotides align to TRBD2. CDR3 size: 15 residues. V gave up 2 bases and J gave up 2 bases; unmatched junction bases: 2. Per germline, CDR1 SGHRS and CDR2 YFSETQ. CDR3 nucleotides: TGCGCCAGCAGCTTAGCGGGGGCCAACACCGGGGAGCTGTTTTTT. Protein sequence: CASSLAGANTGELFF.

J is TRBJ2-7 and V is TRBV15; 7 bases align to TRBD1. The CDR3 contains 14 residues. Germline lookup yields CDR1 LNHNV and CDR2 YYDKDF (reference sequence). V dropped 3 bases and J dropped 6; count of bases not matched to a gene: 8. The CDR3 loop reads CATSSRRTGAEQYF. The CDR3 DNA sequence: TGTGCCACCAGCAGCCGCCGTACAGGGGCCGAGCAGTACTTC.

The chain is built from TRBV29-1 and TRBJ2-1, with 13 positions matching TRBD2. CDR3 length: 18 amino acids. J gave up 1 base and V 7 bases, and 13 bases lay outside the gene matches. Germline V gene sequence: CDR1 SQVTM, CDR2 ANQGSEA. The CDR3 DNA reads TGCAGCGCAACTAGCGGGAGGGCCGATTGGAGGTCCTACAATGAGCAGTTCTTC. This gives the protein CSATSGRADWRSYNEQFF.

The chain recombines TRBV10-3 with TRBJ2-4; maybe TRBD2 (7 bases). The V gene's germline CDR1 is ENHRY and CDR2 SYGVKD. V gave up 4 bases and J gave up 1 base, with 11 bases separating them. CDR3 length: 15 residues. CDR3 sequence (DNA): TGTGCCATCAGTGCGGGGGGCGCGGCCAAAAACATTCAGTACTTC. This codes for CAISAGGAAKNIQYF.

The V and J genes are TRBV29-1 and TRBJ1-1; 9 bases are a match to TRBD1. The CDR3 covers 14 residues. J was trimmed by 3 bases and V by 6 bases; bases with no gene match: 8. Germline V CDR1 and CDR2: SQVTM, ANQGSEA. CDR3 residues: CSVPGQGIYTEAFF. The DNA of the CDR3 is TGCAGCGTGCCGGGACAGGGAATTTACACTGAAGCTTTCTTT.

This rearrangement joins TRBV7-8 to TRBJ2-3; TRBD2 agrees at 8 bases. The J segment lost 0 bases and the V segment lost 5 bases, leaving 10 bases of the junction unmatched. The CDR3 extends over 17 amino acids. CDR1 SGHVS and CDR2 FQNEAQ come from the germline V gene. The CDR3 DNA follows: TGTGCCAGCAGCGTTCGGTCGGGAGGGCGGAGCACAGATACGCAGTATTTT. Translated: CASSVRSGGRSTDTQYF.

This chain connects TRBV6-5 to TRBJ2-7; 9 bases are shared with TRBD2. Trimming took 1 base from V and 0 from J; bases not matched to a gene: 1. This CDR3 region has 15 residues. Germline lookup yields CDR1 MNHEY and CDR2 SVGAGI. The DNA of the CDR3 is TGTGCCAGCAGTTACTTTAGCGGGAGCTCCTACGAGCAGTACTTC. Its protein product is CASSYFSGSSYEQYF.

The sample holds one count of this clone. The chain recombines TRBV5-1 with TRBJ2-6; possibly TRBD1 or TRBD2 for D (5 bases each). Trimming cost V 3 bases and J 4 bases, with 11 bases left between them. The CDR3 is 15 amino acids. The V gene's germline CDR1 is SGHRS and CDR2 YFSETQ. The CDR3 reads CASSYRTAGANVLTF. For the CDR3, the DNA is TGCGCCAGCAGCTACAGGACTGCCGGGGCCAACGTCCTGACTTTC.

This rearrangement joins TRBV5-4 to TRBJ2-7; the D gene is possibly TRBD1 (6 bases). V was clipped by 1 base and J by 6 bases, with 17 bases between them. Germline lookup yields CDR1 SGHNT and CDR2 YYREEE (reference sequence). There are 15 residues in the CDR3. CDR3 bases: TGTGCCAGCAGCTTGCCGGGGACACGGCGCCGCGAGCAGTACTTC. This gives the protein CASSLPGTRRREQYF.

The chain couples TRBV6-6 to TRBJ2-7, with D perhaps TRBD2 (6 bases). This CDR3 is built from 14 residues. Trimming pared 2 bases from V and 6 bases from J, leaving 14 bases between. Germline values: CDR1 MNHNY, CDR2 SVGAGI (reference sequence). In nucleotides, the CDR3 is TGTGCCAGCAGTTACGGAGGGCCCAGCGGCGAGCAGTACTTC. Protein product: CASSYGGPSGEQYF.